These T cell receptor beta chains were read from a single sample in a study of post-analysis software for immune sequencing data. One entry per CDR3 protein, called by TCRdb with MiXCR from the PCR reads. The sample lists 650,000 to 850,000 distinct CDR3 sequences, approximately 53% occurring once. The sequenced sample consisted of blood. These receptor sequences come from a girl between 5 and 17 years old with multiple sclerosis. Each CDR3 is given with its conserved first and last residue. D genes are given only for firm matches. Clone size is shown for a subset of rows, as once, few, many or a class of expanded clone.

v_gene	abundance	d_gene	j_gene	CDR3nt	CDR3aa
TRBV5-1	-	-	TRBJ2-1	TGCGCCAGCAGCTTCTCATACGAGCAGTTCTTC	CASSFSYEQFF
TRBV11-2	-	-	TRBJ2-5	TGTGCCAGCAGCTCAGGGGTGCAGCAAGAGACCCAGTACTTC	CASSSGVQQETQYF
TRBV5-6	-	TRBD1	TRBJ1-1	TGTGCCAGCAGCGGTGAAGGACAGGGGATGAACACTGAAGCTTTCTTT	CASSGEGQGMNTEAFF
TRBV5-1	few	TRBD2	TRBJ2-5	TGCGCCAGCAGCATGTCCCGGGGCGGGGGACTCCAAGAGACCCAGTACTTC	CASSMSRGGGLQETQYF
TRBV20-1	-	TRBD2	TRBJ2-5	TGCAGTGCTACATCAGCGGGAGGGGGGGAGACCCAGTACTTC	CSATSAGGGETQYF
TRBV27	-	-	TRBJ2-3	TGTGCCAGCAGTTTAAGAGGCGGGGTACGGACAGATACGCAGTATTTT	CASSLRGGVRTDTQYF
TRBV20-1	few	TRBD2	TRBJ2-7	TGCAGTGCTAGAGACTACCGGACTAGCGGAAACTACGAGCAGTACTTC	CSARDYRTSGNYEQYF
TRBV20-1	-	-	TRBJ2-3	TGCAGTATTGGGTTAAGGGACAGCACAGATACGCAGTATTTT	CSIGLRDSTDTQYF
TRBV29-1	-	TRBD2	TRBJ2-3	TGCAGCGCCGCCCCGCGACTAGCGTTTAGCACAGATACGCAGTATTTT	CSAAPRLAFSTDTQYF
TRBV29-1	-	TRBD2	TRBJ2-1	TGCAGCGTTGCCGGGACTAGCGGGAGATATGAGCAGTTCTTC	CSVAGTSGRYEQFF
TRBV15	-	-	TRBJ2-7	TGTGCCACCAGCATCTCAGGTGGGGTCTCCTACGAGCAGTACTTC	CATSISGGVSYEQYF
TRBV4-1	-	-	TRBJ1-2	TGCGCCAGCAGCCAACCACGGACAGCTAACTATGGCTACACCTTC	CASSQPRTANYGYTF
TRBV20-1	few	-	TRBJ2-2	TGCAGTGCTAGAGTAAGGACGGTGAACACCGGGGAGCTGTTTTTT	CSARVRTVNTGELFF
TRBV5-1	once	-	TRBJ1-2	TGCGCCAGCAGCTCATGGATCGACTATGGCTACACCTTC	CASSSWIDYGYTF
TRBV12-3/TRBV12-4	-	TRBD2	TRBJ2-7	TGTGCCAGCAGTCCTAGCGGGAGTGGCCACGAGCAGTACTTC	CASSPSGSGHEQYF
TRBV6-5	-	-	TRBJ2-3	TGTGCCAGCATGACCGTAGATACGCAGTATTTT	CASMTVDTQYF
TRBV2	-	-	TRBJ1-1	TGTGCCAGCAGTGAAAGGGTAACGACGGACACTGAAGCTTTCTTT	CASSERVTTDTEAFF
TRBV20-1	-	-	TRBJ2-3	TGCAGTGCCATAGATGTTAGTGGAGCAGATACGCAGTATTTT	CSAIDVSGADTQYF
TRBV7-9	-	-	TRBJ2-7	TGTGCCAGCAGCTTAGCGGCAGGGAGGTACGAGCAGTACTTC	CASSLAAGRYEQYF
TRBV7-9	-	TRBD2	TRBJ2-5	TGTGCCAGCAGCTCCTCTTCGGGGGGGTGGGAGACCCAGGACTTC	CASSSSSGGWETQDF
TRBV20-1	-	-	TRBJ2-5	TGCAGTGCTAGAGATCTTAGCCAAGAGACCCAGTACTTC	CSARDLSQETQYF
TRBV5-1	-	TRBD2	TRBJ2-4	TGCGCCAGCAGCGGTGTAGCGGGAGGGCTAAACATTCAGTACTTC	CASSGVAGGLNIQYF
TRBV7-8	few	-	TRBJ1-2	TGTGCCAGCAGCAGCCGGGCCCCGAGTGGGGGCTACACCTTC	CASSSRAPSGGYTF
TRBV4-1	-	-	TRBJ2-4	TGCGCCTGCAGCCAACAGGGAGGTAGGGACATTCAGTACTTC	CACSQQGGRDIQYF
TRBV2	-	-	TRBJ2-7	TGTGCCAGCAGTACGGGAACCCAGTACTTC	CASSTGTQYF
TRBV12-3/TRBV12-4	-	TRBD2	TRBJ2-7	TGTGCCAGCAGTGGTCCTAGCGGGGCCACCTACGAGCAGTACTTC	CASSGPSGATYEQYF
TRBV7-8	-	TRBD1	TRBJ2-5	TGTGCCAGCAGCGGAGACAGGGGAGAGACCCAGTACTTC	CASSGDRGETQYF
TRBV12-3/TRBV12-4	few	-	TRBJ2-6	TGTGCCAGCAGTCCGCCCTGGGGGGGGCTCGGGGCCAACGTCCTGACTTTC	CASSPPWGGLGANVLTF
TRBV27	few	-	TRBJ1-2	TGTGCCAGCAGCGTTAGTCGCAGGACCGGCCAGGAATATGGCTACACCTTC	CASSVSRRTGQEYGYTF
TRBV7-3	few	TRBD2	TRBJ2-5	TGTGCCAGCAGCTTGCGGGGGGGCGGAGGGACCCAGTACTTC	CASSLRGGGGTQYF
TRBV20-1	-	-	TRBJ2-5	TGCAGTGCTAGAGTCTGGGTTCGGGAGACCCAGTACTTC	CSARVWVRETQYF
TRBV5-5	-	-	TRBJ2-7	TGTGCCAGCAGCTTACTACTTAACTACGAGCAGTACTTC	CASSLLLNYEQYF
TRBV11-2	few	-	TRBJ2-7	TGTGCCAGCAGCGACCTCGGCTACGAGCAGTACTTC	CASSDLGYEQYF
TRBV5-1	few	-	TRBJ1-5	TGCGCCAGCAGCTTGAATGATAAGAGCAATCAGCCCCAGCATTTT	CASSLNDKSNQPQHF
TRBV29-1	few	TRBD1	TRBJ2-7	TGCAGCGTCGAGACAGGGATTAACGAGCAGTACTTC	CSVETGINEQYF
TRBV11-2	-	-	TRBJ1-2	TGTGCCAGCAGCCGAAGTGAGCTAGGCTACACCTTC	CASSRSELGYTF
TRBV5-1	-	-	TRBJ1-2	TGCGCCAGCAGCTTGGGACGAGACTATGGCTACACCTTC	CASSLGRDYGYTF
TRBV29-1	few	-	TRBJ2-7	TGCAGCGTTGAAGTCGGGCAGGGGCCTCTCTACGAGCAGTACTTC	CSVEVGQGPLYEQYF
TRBV12-5	-	-	TRBJ1-6	TGTGCTAGTGGTTCTCCGGTTGGCCCGAATTCACCCCTCCACTTT	CASGSPVGPNSPLHF
TRBV5-1	-	TRBD1	TRBJ2-7	TGCGCCAGCAGCTCTCAAGGGACAGGGCCCTACGAGCAGTACTTC	CASSSQGTGPYEQYF
TRBV10-3	once	TRBD2	TRBJ2-3	TGTGCCATCAGTGGACTAGCGGGGCGCCCGCGGGTCACAGATACGCAGTATTTT	CAISGLAGRPRVTDTQYF
TRBV12-3/TRBV12-4	-	TRBD2	TRBJ2-4	TGTGCCAGCAGTTCTAGCGGGAGTCGGGACATTCAGTACTTC	CASSSSGSRDIQYF
TRBV27	-	-	TRBJ2-7	TGTGCCAGCAGCCGAGTAGGCGGTATGTCCTACGAGCAGTACTTC	CASSRVGGMSYEQYF
TRBV27	-	-	TRBJ2-7	TGTGCCAGCAGTTACTCACTTGCTTCACCCGAGCAGTACTTC	CASSYSLASPEQYF
TRBV9	-	TRBD2	TRBJ2-7	TGTGCCAGCAGCGAGCGGGGGGGCAGGTACGAGCAGTACTTC	CASSERGGRYEQYF
TRBV24-1	-	TRBD2	TRBJ2-5	TGTGCCACCAGTGATAGCGGGGGGCTCCAAGAGACCCAGTACTTC	CATSDSGGLQETQYF
TRBV5-8	-	-	TRBJ2-7	TGTGCCAGCAGGGAGACTTACTACGAGCAGTACTTC	CASRETYYEQYF
TRBV10-3	-	-	TRBJ1-2	TGTGCCATCAGTGAATCTGGACACCCCTATGGCTACACCTTC	CAISESGHPYGYTF
TRBV3-1	-	-	TRBJ2-1	TGTGCCAGCAGCCAAGTATTACTTAATAATGAGCAGTTCTTC	CASSQVLLNNEQFF
TRBV5-1	-	TRBD2	TRBJ2-3	TGCGCCAGCACTCGGGGAGGGTCAGATACGCAGTATTTT	CASTRGGSDTQYF
TRBV29-1	once	TRBD2	TRBJ2-3	TGCAGCGTTGATCTGAGTACTAGCGGAAACACAGATACGCAGTATTTT	CSVDLSTSGNTDTQYF